A selection of T cell receptor beta chains follows, all from one sample in a study of shared clonotypes between healthy human individuals. Produced via immunoSEQ multiplex PCR; TCRdb's table is partial and in-frame only. Among 1.6 million or so clones listed, around 95% were seen once. Input material: naive CD4+ T cells sorted from blood. All receptors derive from a man between 25 and 39 years old in good health. The CDR3 runs from the conserved cysteine through the conserved F or W. A D gene is named only where the DNA matches it firmly. The listing skips clone size in some rows; elsewhere it reads once, few, many or a size class.

J gene,D gene,clone size,V gene,CDR3 DNA,CDR3 protein
TRBJ2-1,-,-,TRBV19,TGTGCCAGTTCATTCCTTGCGGGCAATGAGCAGTTCTTC,CASSFLAGNEQFF
TRBJ2-5,-,once,TRBV15,TGTGCCACCAGCAGTTCAGGGGCAATACAAGAGACCCAGTACTTC,CATSSSGAIQETQYF
TRBJ2-3,-,-,TRBV7-9,TGTGCCAGCAGCTTTCGTGCAGATACGCAGTATTTT,CASSFRADTQYF
TRBJ2-1,TRBD2,-,TRBV5-4,TGTGCCAGCAGCGTAGTAGCTGGTGGGAGGGCCTACAATGAGCAGTTCTTC,CASSVVAGGRAYNEQFF
TRBJ1-1,TRBD1,-,TRBV7-2,TGTGCCAGCAGCCGACAGGGTCTTTCTGAAGCTTTCTTT,CASSRQGLSEAFF
TRBJ2-7,TRBD1,-,TRBV6-6,TGTGCCAGCAGTTCCACCCCGGACAGGTCCTACGAGCAGTACTTC,CASSSTPDRSYEQYF
TRBJ1-2,TRBD1,-,TRBV19,TGTGCCAGTAGTATAGTCCACACAATGACAGGGGACTATGGCTACACCTTC,CASSIVHTMTGDYGYTF
TRBJ1-3,-,-,TRBV19,TGTGCCAGTAAGTTTGGAATAGGATGGACGACCATATATTTT,CASKFGIGWTTIYF
TRBJ2-2,-,-,TRBV2,TGTGCCAGCAGTGTCGTCGGGGAGCTGTTTTTT,CASSVVGELFF
TRBJ1-3,-,-,TRBV11-2,TGTGCCAGCAGCTTATTTCCCTCTGGAAACACCATATATTTT,CASSLFPSGNTIYF
TRBJ1-2,-,-,TRBV5-1,TGCGCCAGCCGGGTGGCCGTCACATCTGGCTACACCTTC,CASRVAVTSGYTF
TRBJ2-3,TRBD2,-,TRBV29-1,TGCAGCGCTGTAGGGGGACTAGCGGCCTCCGGTACGCAGTATTTT,CSAVGGLAASGTQYF
TRBJ2-7,-,-,TRBV6-5,TGTGCCAGCAGTTACAGCTTAGCTTCCTACGAGCAGTACTTC,CASSYSLASYEQYF
TRBJ1-1,TRBD1,-,TRBV6-5,TGTGCCAGCAGTTACTATCAGGGGGCAGGCACTGAAGCTTTCTTT,CASSYYQGAGTEAFF
TRBJ2-1,TRBD1,-,TRBV7-7,TGTGCTAGCAGCGCAACGGGACAGGAGCAGTTCTTC,CASSATGQEQFF
TRBJ2-2,TRBD2,-,TRBV6-5,TGTGCCAGCAGTTTCGCGACTAGCGGGAAGATCGGGGAGCTGTTTTTT,CASSFATSGKIGELFF
TRBJ2-2,-,-,TRBV18,TGTGCCAGCTCAGACGTGAGCACCGGGGAGCTGTTTTTT,CASSDVSTGELFF
TRBJ1-2,-,-,TRBV18,TGTGCCAGCTCACCTTTCCGGGACACCCCTAACTATGGCTACACCTTC,CASSPFRDTPNYGYTF
TRBJ2-7,TRBD2,-,TRBV27,TGTGCCAGCAGGCAGAGAGCGGGAGTCGGTCTGGGGGAGCAGTACTTC,CASRQRAGVGLGEQYF
TRBJ2-1,TRBD2,-,TRBV27,TGTGCCAGCAGTTCACCGGGACTAGCTGGGAGCTACAATGAGCAGTTCTTC,CASSSPGLAGSYNEQFF
TRBJ2-7,-,-,TRBV29-1,TGCAGCGTTCTAAGGGAGAGGGCATGGTACGAGCAGTACTTC,CSVLRERAWYEQYF
TRBJ2-3,TRBD1,-,TRBV4-1,TGCGCCAGCAGCCAAGAAGGGACAGGGGGTACAGATACGCAGTATTTT,CASSQEGTGGTDTQYF
TRBJ2-7,-,-,TRBV6-4,TGTGCCAGCAGTGCTAGTCCTTTCTACGAGCAGTACTTC,CASSASPFYEQYF
TRBJ2-2,TRBD2,-,TRBV10-3,TGTGCCATCAGGCTAGCGGGAGTAACCGGGGAGCTGTTTTTT,CAIRLAGVTGELFF
TRBJ1-4,-,-,TRBV5-1,TGCGCCAGCAGCGACGGCGGGGGTGAAAAACTGTTTTTT,CASSDGGGEKLFF
TRBJ2-1,-,-,TRBV11-2,TGTGCCAGCAGCCTCGACAGCTTCTCCTACAATGAGCAGTTCTTC,CASSLDSFSYNEQFF
TRBJ1-3,-,-,TRBV5-1,TGCGCCAGCAGCTTGCAAGGGGGGATAGGAGGAAACACCATATATTTT,CASSLQGGIGGNTIYF
TRBJ2-1,TRBD2,-,TRBV5-5,TGTGCCAGCAGCTTTGGGACTAGCGGGAGTGAGCAGTTCTTC,CASSFGTSGSEQFF
TRBJ2-5,-,-,TRBV5-1,TGCGCCAGCAGTAAAGGGGACGTGGAGACCCAGTACTTC,CASSKGDVETQYF
TRBJ2-1,TRBD1,-,TRBV9,TGTGCCAGCAGCGTAGGAGGGGGCGGTTACAATGAGCAGTTCTTC,CASSVGGGGYNEQFF